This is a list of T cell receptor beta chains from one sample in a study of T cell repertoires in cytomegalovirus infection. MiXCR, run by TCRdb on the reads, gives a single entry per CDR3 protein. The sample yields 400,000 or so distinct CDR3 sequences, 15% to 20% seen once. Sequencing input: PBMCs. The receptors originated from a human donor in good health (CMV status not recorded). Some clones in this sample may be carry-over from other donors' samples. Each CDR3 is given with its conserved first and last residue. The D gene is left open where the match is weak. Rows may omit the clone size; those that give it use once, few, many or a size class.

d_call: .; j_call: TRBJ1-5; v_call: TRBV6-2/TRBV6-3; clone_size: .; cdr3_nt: TGTGCCAGCAGTTACTCTCTACGGGGCCCCAATCAGCCCCAGCATTTT; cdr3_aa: CASSYSLRGPNQPQHF
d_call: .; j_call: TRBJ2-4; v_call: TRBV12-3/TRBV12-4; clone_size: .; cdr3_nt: TGTGCCAGCAGCATAGACAAAAACATTCAGTACTTC; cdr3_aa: CASSIDKNIQYF
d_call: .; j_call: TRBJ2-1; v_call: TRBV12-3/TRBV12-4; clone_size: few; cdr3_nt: TGTGCCAGCACCAAATGGGGCGGCCGCCTGGACAATGAGCAGTTCTTC; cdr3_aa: CASTKWGGRLDNEQFF
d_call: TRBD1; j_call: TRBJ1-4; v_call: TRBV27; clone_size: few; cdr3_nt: TGTGCCAGCAGTCCATGGACAGGGGCATTGGGTGAAAAACTGTTTTTT; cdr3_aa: CASSPWTGALGEKLFF
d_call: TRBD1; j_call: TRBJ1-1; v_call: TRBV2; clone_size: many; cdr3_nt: TGTGCCAGCATGGGACAGGGTAGAACTGAAGCTTTCTTT; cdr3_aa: CASMGQGRTEAFF
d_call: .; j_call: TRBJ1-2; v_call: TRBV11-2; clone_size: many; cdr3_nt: TGTGCCAGCAGCTTAGACAGGGGAATTGGCTACACCTTC; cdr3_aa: CASSLDRGIGYTF
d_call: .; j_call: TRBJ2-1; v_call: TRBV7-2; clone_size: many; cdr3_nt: TGTGCCAGCAGCTTAGTGGGCCCCCTAATGGGCAATGAGCAGTTCTTC; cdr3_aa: CASSLVGPLMGNEQFF
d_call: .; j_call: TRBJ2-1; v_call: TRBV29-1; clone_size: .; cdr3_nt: TGCAGCGTTGATTATAGCGTCTACAATGAGCAGTTCTTC; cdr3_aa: CSVDYSVYNEQFF
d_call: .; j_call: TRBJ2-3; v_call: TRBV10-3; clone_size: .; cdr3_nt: TGTGCCATCAGTTTTAAGTCCCAGGGGAAAGATACGCAGTATTTT; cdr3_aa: CAISFKSQGKDTQYF
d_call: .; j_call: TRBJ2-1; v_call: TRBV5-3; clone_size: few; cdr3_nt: TGTGCCAGCAGCTTGCGTTCCAGCGTGGGTGAGCAGTTCTTC; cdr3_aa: CASSLRSSVGEQFF